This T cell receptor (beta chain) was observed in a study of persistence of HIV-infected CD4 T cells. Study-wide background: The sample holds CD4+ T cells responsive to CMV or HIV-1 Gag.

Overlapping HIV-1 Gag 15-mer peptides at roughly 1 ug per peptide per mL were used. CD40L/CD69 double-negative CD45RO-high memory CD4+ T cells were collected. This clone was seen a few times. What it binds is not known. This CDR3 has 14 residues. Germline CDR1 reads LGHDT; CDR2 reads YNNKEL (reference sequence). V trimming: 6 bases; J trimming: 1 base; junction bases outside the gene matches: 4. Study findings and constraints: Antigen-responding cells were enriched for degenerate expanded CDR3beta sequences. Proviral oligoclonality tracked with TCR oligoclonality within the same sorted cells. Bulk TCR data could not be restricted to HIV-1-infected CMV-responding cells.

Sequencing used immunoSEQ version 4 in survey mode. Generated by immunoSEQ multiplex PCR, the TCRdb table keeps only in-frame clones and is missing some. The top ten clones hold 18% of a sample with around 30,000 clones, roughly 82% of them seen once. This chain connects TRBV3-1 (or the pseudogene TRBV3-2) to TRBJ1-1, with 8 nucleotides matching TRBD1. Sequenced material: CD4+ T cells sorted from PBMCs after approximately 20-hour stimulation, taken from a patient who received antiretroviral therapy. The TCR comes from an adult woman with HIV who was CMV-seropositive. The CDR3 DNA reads TGTGCCAGCAGGGCAGGGGGCCAGAACACTGAAGCTTTCTTT. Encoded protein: CASRAGGQNTEAFF.